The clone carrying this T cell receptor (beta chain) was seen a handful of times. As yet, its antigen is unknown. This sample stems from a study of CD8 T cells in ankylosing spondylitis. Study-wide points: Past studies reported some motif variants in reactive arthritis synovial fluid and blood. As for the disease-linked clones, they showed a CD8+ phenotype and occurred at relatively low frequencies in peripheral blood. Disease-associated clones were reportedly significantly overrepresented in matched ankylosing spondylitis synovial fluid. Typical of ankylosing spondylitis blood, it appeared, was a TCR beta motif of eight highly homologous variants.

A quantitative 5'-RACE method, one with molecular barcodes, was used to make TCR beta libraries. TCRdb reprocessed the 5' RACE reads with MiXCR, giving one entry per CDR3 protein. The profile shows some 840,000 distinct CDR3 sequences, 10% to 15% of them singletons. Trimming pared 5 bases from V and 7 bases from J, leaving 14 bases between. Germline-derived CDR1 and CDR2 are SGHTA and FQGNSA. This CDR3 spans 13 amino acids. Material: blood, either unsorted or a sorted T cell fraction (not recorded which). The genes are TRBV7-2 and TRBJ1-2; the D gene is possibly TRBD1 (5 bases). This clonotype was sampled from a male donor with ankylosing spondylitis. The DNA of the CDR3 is TGTGCCAGCAGCCGCGGGACCACTGGTGGCTACACCTTC. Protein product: CASSRGTTGGYTF.